Here is one T cell receptor beta chain with its context. There are 14 residues in the CDR3. Trimming pared 3 bases from V and 8 bases from J, leaving 13 bases between. The germline V gene encodes CDR1 WNHNN and CDR2 SYGVQD (reference sequence). The data were taken from a study of T cell changes during pregnancy in multiple sclerosis. The data were produced by immunoSEQ multiplex PCR, yet TCRdb's version contains in-frame clones alone and is incomplete. The sample consists of 45,000 to 75,000 clones, approximately 92% of them appearing once. The chain combines TRBV10-1 with TRBJ1-4, with a possible D match to TRBD1 (6 bases). The starting material was peripheral blood, obtained in the first trimester of pregnancy. The receptor's source is a female donor with multiple sclerosis, enrolled in a pregnancy study. The CDR3 sequence: CASSETGLREKLFF. In DNA form, the CDR3 reads TGCGCCAGCAGTGAAACAGGGTTACGGGAAAAACTGTTTTTT.